The rows below give T cell receptor beta chains drawn from one sample of a study of shared clonotypes between healthy human individuals. The method was immunoSEQ multiplex PCR; TCRdb's version includes in-frame clones alone and lacks a portion of them. The table lists approximately 1.5 million clones, around 98% of them singletons, with around 0.45% in the top ten. Input material: naive CD4+ T cells sorted from blood. These TCRs come from a young man in good health. CDR3s include the opening cysteine and the closing phenylalanine or tryptophan. Fields, in order: J gene, clone size, D gene, V gene, CDR3 DNA, CDR3 protein. The D gene is left open where the match is weak. Clone size is not always given. Where it is, it says once, few, many or a class for expanded clones.

J gene: TRBJ2-3
clone size: -
D gene: -
V gene: TRBV7-6
CDR3 DNA: TGTGCCAGCAAAAAATTTGGGGCACAGGGCACAGATACGCAGTATTTT
CDR3 protein: CASKKFGAQGTDTQYF

J gene: TRBJ2-1
clone size: -
D gene: TRBD2
V gene: TRBV28
CDR3 DNA: TGTGCCAGCTCAACCGTAGCGGGCAGCTCCTACAATGAGCAGTTCTTC
CDR3 protein: CASSTVAGSSYNEQFF

J gene: TRBJ1-1
clone size: once
D gene: -
V gene: TRBV19
CDR3 DNA: TGTGCCAGTCGCCAAAGGAACACTGAAGCTTTCTTT
CDR3 protein: CASRQRNTEAFF

J gene: TRBJ1-1
clone size: -
D gene: -
V gene: TRBV4-1
CDR3 DNA: TGCGCCAGCAGCCAAGAGGTGAGGGATACTGAAGCTTTCTTT
CDR3 protein: CASSQEVRDTEAFF

J gene: TRBJ2-7
clone size: -
D gene: TRBD1
V gene: TRBV19
CDR3 DNA: TGTGCCAGAAACCGGGACAGGGAATACGAGCAGTACTTC
CDR3 protein: CARNRDREYEQYF

J gene: TRBJ1-1
clone size: -
D gene: -
V gene: TRBV19
CDR3 DNA: TGTGCCAGTAGTATTTCAGGCGGGGCCCTAGGAACTGAAGCTTTCTTT
CDR3 protein: CASSISGGALGTEAFF

J gene: TRBJ2-7
clone size: -
D gene: -
V gene: TRBV27
CDR3 DNA: TGTGCCAGCAGTTTATTCAGTAGCGGCGCAAACCACGAGCAGTACTTC
CDR3 protein: CASSLFSSGANHEQYF

J gene: TRBJ1-1
clone size: once
D gene: -
V gene: TRBV4-3
CDR3 DNA: TGCGCCAGCAGCAAGATGGGGGGAACTGAAGCTTTCTTT
CDR3 protein: CASSKMGGTEAFF

J gene: TRBJ2-1
clone size: -
D gene: -
V gene: TRBV7-2
CDR3 DNA: TGTGCCAGCAGCTTAGAGGGAGGAGAGCAGTTCTTC
CDR3 protein: CASSLEGGEQFF

J gene: TRBJ1-5
clone size: -
D gene: -
V gene: TRBV29-1
CDR3 DNA: TGCAGCGTTGGTCCAGGGTTGAATCAGCCCCAGCATTTT
CDR3 protein: CSVGPGLNQPQHF

J gene: TRBJ1-2
clone size: -
D gene: -
V gene: TRBV6-5
CDR3 DNA: TGTGCCAGCAGTTACTCGGACAAGCTCGGCGGCTACACCTTC
CDR3 protein: CASSYSDKLGGYTF

J gene: TRBJ2-3
clone size: -
D gene: TRBD2
V gene: TRBV5-1
CDR3 DNA: TGCGCCAGCAGCCTACTAGCGGGAGCTGCAGATACGCAGTATTTT
CDR3 protein: CASSLLAGAADTQYF

J gene: TRBJ2-2
clone size: -
D gene: -
V gene: TRBV6-5
CDR3 DNA: TGTGCCAGCAGTCGACTACACAACACCGGGGAGCTGTTTTTT
CDR3 protein: CASSRLHNTGELFF

J gene: TRBJ1-5
clone size: -
D gene: TRBD1
V gene: TRBV4-2
CDR3 DNA: TGTGCCAGCAGCCAGGACGACAGGGGGCTAAATCAGCCCCAGCATTTT
CDR3 protein: CASSQDDRGLNQPQHF

J gene: TRBJ2-5
clone size: -
D gene: TRBD2
V gene: TRBV2
CDR3 DNA: TGTGCCAGCAGCGGCGGTGGGGGAGCGGGAGGGACCCAGTACTTC
CDR3 protein: CASSGGGGAGGTQYF

J gene: TRBJ2-1
clone size: once
D gene: -
V gene: TRBV12-5
CDR3 DNA: TGTGCTAGTGCCCCCGGGACGGGCAATGAGCAGTTCTTC
CDR3 protein: CASAPGTGNEQFF

J gene: TRBJ2-5
clone size: once
D gene: TRBD1
V gene: TRBV2
CDR3 DNA: TGTGCCAGAGCAAACCGGGACAGGGAGGGGCTGTTGCGAAAAGAGACCCAGTACTTC
CDR3 protein: CARANRDREGLLRKETQYF

J gene: TRBJ2-7
clone size: -
D gene: -
V gene: TRBV2
CDR3 DNA: TGTGCCAGCACAAAATCCGGGAGTTTCTCCTACGAGCAGTACTTC
CDR3 protein: CASTKSGSFSYEQYF

J gene: TRBJ1-2
clone size: -
D gene: TRBD1
V gene: TRBV5-6
CDR3 DNA: TGTGCCAGCAGCTTGCCACCACAGGGGAAGAATGGCTACACCTTC
CDR3 protein: CASSLPPQGKNGYTF

J gene: TRBJ1-3
clone size: -
D gene: TRBD1
V gene: TRBV28
CDR3 DNA: TGTGCCACTATGGTACAGGGGCCCGGAAACACCATATATTTT
CDR3 protein: CATMVQGPGNTIYF

J gene: TRBJ2-5
clone size: -
D gene: -
V gene: TRBV6-5
CDR3 DNA: TGTGCCAGCAGTTCAGGACGGAAAGAGACCCAGTACTTC
CDR3 protein: CASSSGRKETQYF

J gene: TRBJ2-7
clone size: -
D gene: TRBD2
V gene: TRBV5-4
CDR3 DNA: TGTGCCAGCAGCCCGGGGACTAGCGGAACCTACGAGCAGTACTTC
CDR3 protein: CASSPGTSGTYEQYF

J gene: TRBJ2-7
clone size: -
D gene: TRBD1
V gene: TRBV6-5
CDR3 DNA: TGTGCCAGCAGCCGGGACAGGTTGGTCTACGAGCAGTACTTC
CDR3 protein: CASSRDRLVYEQYF

J gene: TRBJ1-3
clone size: once
D gene: -
V gene: TRBV19
CDR3 DNA: TGTGCCAGTAGTCCACAGATCTCTGGAAACACCATATATTTT
CDR3 protein: CASSPQISGNTIYF

J gene: TRBJ1-1
clone size: -
D gene: -
V gene: TRBV25-1
CDR3 DNA: TGTGCCAGCAGTGAATATTCTAGGGGAAGGACTGAAGCTTTCTTT
CDR3 protein: CASSEYSRGRTEAFF

J gene: TRBJ2-7
clone size: -
D gene: TRBD2
V gene: TRBV18
CDR3 DNA: TGTGCCAGCTCACACAATAGCGGGACTGTCTTTGAGCAGTACTTC
CDR3 protein: CASSHNSGTVFEQYF

J gene: TRBJ2-7
clone size: -
D gene: TRBD2
V gene: TRBV29-1
CDR3 DNA: TGCAGCGTCCGACTAAGCGGGAGGGCCGTGCAGTACTTC
CDR3 protein: CSVRLSGRAVQYF

J gene: TRBJ2-7
clone size: -
D gene: TRBD1
V gene: TRBV10-2
CDR3 DNA: TGCGCCAGCAGTGAGGGGTTAAATTGGCAGGGGGCATTCTACGAGCAGTACTTC
CDR3 protein: CASSEGLNWQGAFYEQYF

J gene: TRBJ2-7
clone size: once
D gene: -
V gene: TRBV28
CDR3 DNA: TGTGCCAGCAGTCCCGCGGGGGCTGGCGCAGCTGAGCAGTACTTC
CDR3 protein: CASSPAGAGAAEQYF

J gene: TRBJ2-5
clone size: -
D gene: TRBD2
V gene: TRBV5-8
CDR3 DNA: TGTGCCAGCAGCCCGGGACTAGCGGAAGAGACCCAGTACTTC
CDR3 protein: CASSPGLAEETQYF

J gene: TRBJ2-1
clone size: -
D gene: -
V gene: TRBV9
CDR3 DNA: TGTGCCAGCAGCCCCCACACTACCGATACCAACAATGAGCAGTTCTTC
CDR3 protein: CASSPHTTDTNNEQFF

J gene: TRBJ1-2
clone size: -
D gene: TRBD1
V gene: TRBV2
CDR3 DNA: TGTGCCAGCAGTGTCGACAGGGGGAACTATGGCTACACCTTC
CDR3 protein: CASSVDRGNYGYTF

J gene: TRBJ2-5
clone size: once
D gene: -
V gene: TRBV18
CDR3 DNA: TGTGCCAGCTCACCACCGCAGGGGGGGTACCAAGAGACCCAGTACTTC
CDR3 protein: CASSPPQGGYQETQYF

J gene: TRBJ2-1
clone size: -
D gene: TRBD1
V gene: TRBV6-6
CDR3 DNA: TGTGCCAGCAGGCCGGGGACAGGGGGTCGAAATGAGCAGTTCTTC
CDR3 protein: CASRPGTGGRNEQFF

J gene: TRBJ2-1
clone size: -
D gene: TRBD2
V gene: TRBV7-2
CDR3 DNA: TGTGCCAGCAGCCCTCGGGGGGGTGAGCAGTTCTTC
CDR3 protein: CASSPRGGEQFF